This T cell receptor beta chain was observed in a study of cytomegalovirus exposure and HLA in healthy donors. The study, taken as a whole, reports: It was shown in a later analysis that HLA-associated TCR beta chains were more clonally expanded than other, equally common chains. Evidence from a later analysis indicated that most CMV-associated TCR beta chains looked HLA-restricted.

The CDR3 runs 12 residues. Germline CDR1 is SGHNT and CDR2 is YYREEE (reference sequence). V dropped 2 bases and J dropped 1 base, with 2 bases sitting between them. Researchers ran the PCR with 60 Vbeta and 13 Jbeta primers. Sequenced by immunoSEQ multiplex PCR; TCRdb stores in-frame clones only, minus some. Among roughly 160,000 clones, approximately 71% were seen once, and the ten largest hold about 1.6%. A word on this clone: Its antigen remains unidentified.

This sequence originates from a girl under 18 in good health and CMV-seronegative. Sequenced material: PBMCs. The chain employs TRBV5-4 and TRBJ2-3, with D unclear. CDR3: CASSFCTDTQYF. The CDR3 DNA reads TGTGCCAGCAGCTTCTGCACAGATACGCAGTATTTT.